The 6 T cell receptor beta chains below come from one sample, sequenced in a study of blood T cell repertoires in COVID-19. TCRdb's copy holds only in-frame clones and misses some; the assay was immunoSEQ multiplex PCR. This sample carries about 170,000 clones, around 87% of them seen once, and the ten largest clones take 3% to 4%. Input material: peripheral blood. The receptors were sampled from a man between 18 and 29 years old with active or convalescent COVID-19.

V usage is TRBV7-3 and J usage is TRBJ1-1, with D maybe TRBD1 (6 bases). The CDR3 has 13 amino acids. The V and J ends lost 5 bases and 4 bases respectively, with 11 bases between them. Per the germline V gene, CDR1 is SGHTA and CDR2 is FQGTGA. The CDR3 DNA follows: TGTGCCAGCAGCCCTGGGGGCTTCACTGAAGCTTTCTTT. Its translation: CASSPGGFTEAFF. The full variable domain, with the rest looked up from reference TRBV7-3 and TRBJ1-1, is GAGVSQTPSNKVTEKGKYVELRCDPISGHTALYWYRQSLGQGPEFLIYFQGTGAADDSGLPNDRFFAVRPEGSVSTLKIQRTERGDSAVYLCASSPGGFTEAFFGQGTRLTVV.

The chain joins TRBV6-5 to TRBJ2-5; TRBD2 matches at 7 bases. Trimming at V came to 6 bases and at J to 5 bases, leaving 12 bases not matched to a gene. This CDR3 region has 15 residues. In germline, CDR1 is MNHEY, CDR2 SVGAGI. CDR3 nucleotide sequence: TGTGCCAGCAGCGCAAGGTGGGGGGGAGATGAGACCCAGTACTTC. Residues: CASSARWGGDETQYF.

CDR3 amino acids: CASSFELREKQYF. The CDR3 DNA follows: TGTGCCAGCAGCTTTGAATTGCGGGAGAAGCAGTACTTC. The rearrangement links TRBV7-2 to TRBJ2-7; 7 bases agree with TRBD2. The V gene end was trimmed by 3 bases and the J gene end by 8 bases; junction bases not matched to a gene: 7. The CDR3 is 13 amino acids. The germline V gene encodes CDR1 SGHTA and CDR2 FQGNSA.

This chain joins TRBV6-5 and TRBJ1-1, with 8 nucleotides matching TRBD1. This CDR3 has 14 residues. Trimming took 4 bases from V and 4 from J; bases not matched to a gene: 5. Germline loops: CDR1 MNHEY, CDR2 SVGAGI. The DNA of the CDR3 is TGTGCCAGCAGTTTAGGACAGGGTGTCACTGAAGCTTTCTTT. Protein sequence: CASSLGQGVTEAFF.

The chain has TRBV5-5 and TRBJ2-5; no reliable D call. Between the trimmed V and J ends, which lost 1 base and 1 base, there was a span of 11 bases. This CDR3 has 15 residues. Germline V gene lookup returns CDR1 SGHKS and CDR2 YYEKEE (reference sequence). CDR3 sequence (DNA): TGTGCCAGCAGCTTGAGCCTTGTCTCCCAAGAGACCCAGTACTTC. Translation gives CASSLSLVSQETQYF.

This clone showed up just a few times. V gene TRBV6-2 or TRBV6-3 combines with J gene TRBJ2-2; no definite D call. The CDR3 length is 13 residues. Deletions cut 2 bases from V and 6 bases from J, with 7 bases between. Germline CDR1 MNHEY, CDR2 SVGEGT. The CDR3 here is CASSYQAPGELFF. The DNA for the CDR3 is TGTGCCAGCAGTTACCAGGCCCCCGGGGAGCTGTTTTTT.